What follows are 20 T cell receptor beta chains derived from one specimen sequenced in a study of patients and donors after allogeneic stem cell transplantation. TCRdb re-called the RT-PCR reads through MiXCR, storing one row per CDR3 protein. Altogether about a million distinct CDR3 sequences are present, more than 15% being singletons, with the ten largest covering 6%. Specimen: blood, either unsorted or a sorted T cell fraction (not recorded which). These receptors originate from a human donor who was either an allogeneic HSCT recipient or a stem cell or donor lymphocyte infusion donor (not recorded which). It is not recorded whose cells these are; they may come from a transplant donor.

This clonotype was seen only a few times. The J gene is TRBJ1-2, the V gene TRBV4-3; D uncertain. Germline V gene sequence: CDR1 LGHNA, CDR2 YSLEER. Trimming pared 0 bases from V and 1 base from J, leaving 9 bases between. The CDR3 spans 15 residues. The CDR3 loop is CASSQDSILNYGYTF. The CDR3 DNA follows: TGCGCCAGCAGCCAAGATAGTATCCTTAACTATGGCTACACCTTC.

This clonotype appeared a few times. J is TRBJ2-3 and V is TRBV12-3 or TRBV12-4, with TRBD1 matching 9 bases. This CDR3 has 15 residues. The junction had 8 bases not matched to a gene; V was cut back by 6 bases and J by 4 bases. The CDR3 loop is CASSYTGTGPDTQYF. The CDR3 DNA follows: TGTGCCAGCAGCTATACCGGGACAGGGCCAGATACGCAGTATTTT.

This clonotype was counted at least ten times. The DNA for the CDR3 is TGTGCCAGCAGTTTAGCACGGGCCAGGAGGGCTTTCTTT. Its translation is CASSLARARRAFF. This chain links TRBV12-3 or TRBV12-4 with TRBJ1-1; no reliable D call. The CDR3 covers 13 residues. The V end lost 0 bases, the J end lost 11 bases, and 13 bases lay between the germline ends.

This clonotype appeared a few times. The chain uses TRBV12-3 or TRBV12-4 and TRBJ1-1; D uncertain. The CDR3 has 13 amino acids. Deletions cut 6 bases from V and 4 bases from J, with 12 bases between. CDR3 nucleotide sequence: TGTGCCAGCAGCTCCCGGCGGACCACTGAAGCTTTCTTT. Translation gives CASSSRRTTEAFF.

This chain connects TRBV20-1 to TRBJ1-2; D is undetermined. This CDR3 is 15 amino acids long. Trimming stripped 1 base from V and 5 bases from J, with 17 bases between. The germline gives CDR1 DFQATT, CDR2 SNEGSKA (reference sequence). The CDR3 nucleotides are TGCAGTGCTAGAGCGTTCGGGGTATCCCTTTATGGCTACACCTTC. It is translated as CSARAFGVSLYGYTF.

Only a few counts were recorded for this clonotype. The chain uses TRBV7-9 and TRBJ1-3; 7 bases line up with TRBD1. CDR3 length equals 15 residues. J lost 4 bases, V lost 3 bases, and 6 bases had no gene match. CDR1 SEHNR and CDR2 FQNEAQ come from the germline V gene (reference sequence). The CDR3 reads CASSFTGDPGNTIYF. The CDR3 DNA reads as TGTGCCAGCAGCTTCACAGGGGACCCAGGAAACACCATATATTTT.

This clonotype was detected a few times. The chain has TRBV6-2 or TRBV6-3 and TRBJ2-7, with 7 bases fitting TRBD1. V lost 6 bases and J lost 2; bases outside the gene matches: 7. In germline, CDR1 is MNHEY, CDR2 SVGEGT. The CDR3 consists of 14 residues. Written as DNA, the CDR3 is TGTGCCAGCAGGACCCCGGGACAGACCTACGAGCAGTACTTC. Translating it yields CASRTPGQTYEQYF.

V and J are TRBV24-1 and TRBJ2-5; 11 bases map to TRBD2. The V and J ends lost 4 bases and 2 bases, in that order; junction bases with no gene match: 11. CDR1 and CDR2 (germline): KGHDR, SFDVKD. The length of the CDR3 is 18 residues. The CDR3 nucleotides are TGTGCCACCAGTGACCCACTCCCGGGACTAGCGGAACAAGAGACCCAGTACTTC. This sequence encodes CATSDPLPGLAEQETQYF.

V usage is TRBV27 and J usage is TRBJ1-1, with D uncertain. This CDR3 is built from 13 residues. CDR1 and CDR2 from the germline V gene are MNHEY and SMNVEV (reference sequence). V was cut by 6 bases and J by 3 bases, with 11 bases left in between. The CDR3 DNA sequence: TGTGCCAGCAGCTCCGCTGAGTACACTGAAGCTTTCTTT. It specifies CASSSAEYTEAFF.

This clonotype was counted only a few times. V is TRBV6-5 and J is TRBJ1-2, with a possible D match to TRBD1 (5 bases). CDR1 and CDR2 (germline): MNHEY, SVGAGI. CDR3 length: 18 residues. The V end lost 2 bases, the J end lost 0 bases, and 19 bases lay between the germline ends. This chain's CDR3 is CASSYRDHTRRANYGYTF. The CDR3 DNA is TGTGCCAGCAGTTACCGGGACCATACCCGAAGGGCTAACTATGGCTACACCTTC.

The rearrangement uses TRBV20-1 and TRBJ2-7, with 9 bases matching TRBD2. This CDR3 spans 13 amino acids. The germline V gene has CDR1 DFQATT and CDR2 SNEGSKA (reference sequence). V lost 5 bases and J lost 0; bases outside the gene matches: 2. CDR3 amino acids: CSAHSGSSYEQYF. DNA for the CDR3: TGCAGTGCTCATAGCGGGAGCTCCTACGAGCAGTACTTC.

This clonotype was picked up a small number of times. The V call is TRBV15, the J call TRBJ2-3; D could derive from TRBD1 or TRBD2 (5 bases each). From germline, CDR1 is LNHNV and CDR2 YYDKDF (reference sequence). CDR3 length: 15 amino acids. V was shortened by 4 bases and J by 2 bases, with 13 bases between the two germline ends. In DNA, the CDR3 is TGTGCCACCAGCACCTCCCGGGGCCCCACAGATACGCAGTATTTT. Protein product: CATSTSRGPTDTQYF. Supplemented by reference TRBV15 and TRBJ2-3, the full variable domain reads DAMVIQNPRYQVTQFGKPVTLSCSQTLNHNVMYWYQQKSSQAPKLLFHYYDKDFNNEADTPDNFQSRRPNTSFCFLDIRSPGLGDTAMYLCATSTSRGPTDTQYFGPGTRLTVL.

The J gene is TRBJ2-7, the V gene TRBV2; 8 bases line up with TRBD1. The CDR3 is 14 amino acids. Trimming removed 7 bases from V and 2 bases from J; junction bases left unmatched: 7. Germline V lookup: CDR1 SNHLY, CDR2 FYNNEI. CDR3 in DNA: TGTGCCAGCACACCGTGGACAGGGACCTACGAGCAGTACTTC. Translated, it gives CASTPWTGTYEQYF.

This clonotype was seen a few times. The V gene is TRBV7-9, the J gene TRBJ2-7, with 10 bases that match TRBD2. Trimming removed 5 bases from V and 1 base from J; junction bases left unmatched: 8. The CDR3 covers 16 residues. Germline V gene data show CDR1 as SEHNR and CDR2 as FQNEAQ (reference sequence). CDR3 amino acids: CASSRGGLAFSYEQYF. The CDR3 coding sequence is TGTGCCAGCAGCCGGGGGGGACTAGCGTTTTCCTACGAGCAGTACTTC. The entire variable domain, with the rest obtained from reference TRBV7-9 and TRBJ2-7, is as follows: DTGVSQNPRHKITKRGQNVTFRCDPISEHNRLYWYRQTLGQGPEFLTYFQNEAQLEKSRLLSDRFSAERPKGSFSTLEIQRTEQGDSAMYLCASSRGGLAFSYEQYFGPGTRLTVT.

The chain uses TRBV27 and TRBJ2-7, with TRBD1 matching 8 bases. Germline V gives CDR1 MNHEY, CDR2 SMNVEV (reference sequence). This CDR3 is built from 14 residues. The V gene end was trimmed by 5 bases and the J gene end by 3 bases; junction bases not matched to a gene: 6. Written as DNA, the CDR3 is TGTGCCAGCAGTGGGGCAGGGGGCGGCTACGAGCAGTACTTC. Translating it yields CASSGAGGGYEQYF.

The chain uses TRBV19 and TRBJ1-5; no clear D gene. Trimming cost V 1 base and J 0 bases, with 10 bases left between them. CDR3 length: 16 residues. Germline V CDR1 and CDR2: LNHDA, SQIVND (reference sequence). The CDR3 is CASSIVGIYSNQPQHF. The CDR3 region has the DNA TGTGCCAGTAGTATAGTAGGGATTTATAGCAATCAGCCCCAGCATTTT.

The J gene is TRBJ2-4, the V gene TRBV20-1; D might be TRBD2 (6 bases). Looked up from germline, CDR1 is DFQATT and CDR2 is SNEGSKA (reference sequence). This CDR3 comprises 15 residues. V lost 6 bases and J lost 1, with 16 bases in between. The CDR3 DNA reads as TGCAGTGCCCCGAGGCCGGGGGTGGCCAAAAACATTCAGTACTTC. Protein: CSAPRPGVAKNIQYF.

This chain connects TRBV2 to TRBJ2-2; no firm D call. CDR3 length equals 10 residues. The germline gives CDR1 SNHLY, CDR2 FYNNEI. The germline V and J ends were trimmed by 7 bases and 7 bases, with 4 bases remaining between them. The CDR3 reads CASTVGELFF. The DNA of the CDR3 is TGTGCCAGCACGGTCGGGGAGCTGTTTTTT.

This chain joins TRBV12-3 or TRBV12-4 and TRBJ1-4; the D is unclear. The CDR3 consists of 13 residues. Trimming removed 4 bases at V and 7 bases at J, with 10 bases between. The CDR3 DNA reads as TGTGCCAGCAGTTGGACTACAATTGAAAAACTGTTTTTT. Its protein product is CASSWTTIEKLFF.

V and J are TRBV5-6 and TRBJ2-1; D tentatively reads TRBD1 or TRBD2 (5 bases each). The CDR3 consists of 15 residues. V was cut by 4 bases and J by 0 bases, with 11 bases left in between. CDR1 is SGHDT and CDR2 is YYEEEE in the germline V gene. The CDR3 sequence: CASSPWGSSYNEQFF. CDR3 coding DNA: TGTGCCAGCAGCCCCTGGGGGTCCTCCTACAATGAGCAGTTCTTC.